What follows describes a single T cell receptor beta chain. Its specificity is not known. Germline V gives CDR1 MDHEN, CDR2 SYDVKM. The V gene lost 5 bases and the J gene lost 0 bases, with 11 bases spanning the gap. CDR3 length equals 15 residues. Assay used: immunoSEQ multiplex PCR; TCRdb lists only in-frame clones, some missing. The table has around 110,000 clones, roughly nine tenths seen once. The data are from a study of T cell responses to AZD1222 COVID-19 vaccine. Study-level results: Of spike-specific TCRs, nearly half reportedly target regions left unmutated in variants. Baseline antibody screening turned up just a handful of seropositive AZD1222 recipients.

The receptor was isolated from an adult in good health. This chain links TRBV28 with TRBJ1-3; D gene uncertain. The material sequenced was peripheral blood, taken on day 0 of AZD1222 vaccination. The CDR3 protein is CASSPTAHSGNTIYF. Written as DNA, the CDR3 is TGTGCCAGCAGTCCGACCGCCCACTCTGGAAACACCATATATTTT. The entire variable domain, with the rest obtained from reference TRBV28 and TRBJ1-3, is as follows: DVKVTQSSRYLVKRTGEKVFLECVQDMDHENMFWYRQDPGLGLRLIYFSYDVKMKEKGDIPEGYSVSREKKERFSLILESASTNQTSMYLCASSPTAHSGNTIYFGEGSWLTVV.